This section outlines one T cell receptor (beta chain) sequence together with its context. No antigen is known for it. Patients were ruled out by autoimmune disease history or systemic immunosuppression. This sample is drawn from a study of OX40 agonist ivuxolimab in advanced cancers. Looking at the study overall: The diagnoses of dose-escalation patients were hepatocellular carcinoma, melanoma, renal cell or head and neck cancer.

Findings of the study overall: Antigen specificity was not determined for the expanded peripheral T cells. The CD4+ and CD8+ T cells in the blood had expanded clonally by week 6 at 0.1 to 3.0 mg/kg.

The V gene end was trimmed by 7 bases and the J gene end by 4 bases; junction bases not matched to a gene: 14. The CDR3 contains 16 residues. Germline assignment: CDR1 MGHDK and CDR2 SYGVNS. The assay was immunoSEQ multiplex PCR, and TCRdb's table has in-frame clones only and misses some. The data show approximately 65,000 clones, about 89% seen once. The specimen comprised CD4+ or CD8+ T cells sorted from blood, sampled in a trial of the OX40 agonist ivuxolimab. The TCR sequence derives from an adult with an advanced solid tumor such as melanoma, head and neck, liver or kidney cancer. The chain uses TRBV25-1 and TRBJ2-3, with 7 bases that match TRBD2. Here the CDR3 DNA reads TGTGCCAGCACTACAAATTTGTGGGAGGGGTCAGATACGCAGTATTTT. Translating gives CASTTNLWEGSDTQYF.